The T cell receptor (beta chain) described here comes from a study of cytomegalovirus exposure and HLA in healthy donors. General study findings and limits: Previously analyzed data showed that most TCR beta V segments were productive at a frequency of about 90% or about 30%.

As for this clone: The antigen remains unidentified.

Germline V gene data show CDR1 as SGHAT and CDR2 as FQNNGV. V lost 5 bases and J 1 base, leaving 8 bases between the germline ends. The CDR3 runs to 13 residues. Primers for the PCR totalled 60 Vbeta and 13 Jbeta. The method was immunoSEQ multiplex PCR; TCRdb's version includes in-frame clones alone and lacks a portion of them. The sample carries about 190,000 clones, more than 80% recorded once. The sequence came from a woman in her fifties or sixties in good health and CMV-seropositive. The V and J genes are TRBV11-2 and TRBJ1-1; D is ambiguous. Sample: PBMCs. CDR3 nucleotide sequence: TGTGCCAGCAGCGCCCAGGAGAACACTGAAGCTTTCTTT. Its translation is CASSAQENTEAFF.